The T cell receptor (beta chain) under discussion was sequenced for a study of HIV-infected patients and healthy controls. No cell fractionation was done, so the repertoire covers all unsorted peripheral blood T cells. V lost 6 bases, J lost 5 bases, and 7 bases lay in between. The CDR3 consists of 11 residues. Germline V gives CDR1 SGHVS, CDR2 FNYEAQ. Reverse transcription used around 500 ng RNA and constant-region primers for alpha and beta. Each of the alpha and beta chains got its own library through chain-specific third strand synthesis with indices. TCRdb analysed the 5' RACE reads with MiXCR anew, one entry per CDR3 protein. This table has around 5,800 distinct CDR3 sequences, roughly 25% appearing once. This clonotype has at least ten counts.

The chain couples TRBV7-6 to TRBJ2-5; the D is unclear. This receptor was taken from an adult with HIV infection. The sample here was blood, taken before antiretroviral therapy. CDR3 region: CASSPLETQYF. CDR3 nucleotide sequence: TGTGCCAGCAGTCCACTTGAGACCCAGTACTTC.